The 30 T cell receptor beta chains below all came from one sample that was sequenced in a study of shared clonotypes between healthy human individuals. Terminally differentiated effector memory CD45RA+ cells were excluded from the naive CD8 cells, which were CD45RO-negative and positively selected for CCR7. Method: immunoSEQ multiplex PCR; TCRdb's copy keeps in-frame clones and lacks some. The repertoire holds about 2.1 million clones, with about 93% as singletons. Sequenced sample: naive CD8+ T cells from PBMCs. Receptors were obtained from a young man in good health. Some clones in this sample may be carry-over from other donors' samples.

The CDR3 region has the DNA TGTGCCAGCAGCTACCGGACTGTTGAGCAGTTCTTC. This sequence encodes CASSYRTVEQFF. The chain joins TRBV7-6 to TRBJ2-1, with a weak D call TRBD2 (5 bases). V was clipped by 4 bases and J by 9 bases, with 10 bases between them. This CDR3 is 12 amino acids long. Germline CDR1 is SGHVS and CDR2 is FNYEAQ.

V is TRBV7-9 and J is TRBJ1-1; possibly TRBD1 for D (6 bases). In germline, CDR1 is SEHNR, CDR2 FQNEAQ (reference sequence). The CDR3 spans 13 residues. The V gene lost 0 bases and the J gene lost 11 bases, with 13 bases spanning the gap. The CDR3 region is CASSLAPGQRAFF. The DNA of the CDR3 is TGTGCCAGCAGCTTAGCCCCAGGACAGAGGGCTTTCTTT.

The chain links TRBV27 to TRBJ1-5; D may be TRBD1 (5 bases). The CDR3 is 18 residues long. CDR1 and CDR2 from the germline V gene are MNHEY and SMNVEV (reference sequence). The V end lost 6 bases, the J end lost 0 bases, and 21 bases lay between the germline ends. Here the CDR3 reads CASSKLGTAGHSNQPQHF. CDR3 nucleotide sequence: TGTGCCAGCAGCAAACTCGGGACGGCAGGACATAGCAATCAGCCCCAGCATTTT.

The chain has TRBV30 and TRBJ1-4; TRBD1 matches at 8 bases. Germline V lookup: CDR1 GTSNPN, CDR2 SVGIG (reference sequence). This CDR3 comprises 16 residues. V lost 0 bases to trimming and J lost 7 bases; unmatched junction nucleotides: 10. Here the CDR3 DNA reads TGTGCCTGGAGTGTCCCCCCGCAGGGGGCTAGTGAAAAACTGTTTTTT. It is translated as CAWSVPPQGASEKLFF.

The rearrangement joins TRBV7-9 to TRBJ2-7, with TRBD2 matching over 8 bases. Germline values: CDR1 SEHNR, CDR2 FQNEAQ (reference sequence). The CDR3 contains 17 residues. V dropped 4 bases and J dropped 2; count of bases not matched to a gene: 13. The CDR3: CASSSTLGIAGPYEQYF. CDR3 coding DNA: TGTGCCAGCAGCTCAACCCTTGGGATAGCGGGACCCTACGAGCAGTACTTC.

The chain links TRBV11-2 to TRBJ1-3, with a possible D match to TRBD1 (6 bases). The CDR3 contains 15 residues. The germline V and J ends were trimmed by 3 bases and 4 bases, with 13 bases remaining between them. Germline V lookup: CDR1 SGHAT, CDR2 FQNNGV. The CDR3 loop reads CASSFGSGAGNTIYF. As DNA, the CDR3 is TGTGCCAGCAGCTTCGGCTCAGGGGCCGGAAACACCATATATTTT.

The chain combines TRBV11-2 with TRBJ2-7; D call uncertain. Trimming pared 1 base from V and 3 bases from J, leaving 7 bases between. This CDR3 region has 13 residues. Germline CDR1 SGHAT, CDR2 FQNNGV. CDR3: CASSLAHSYEQYF. In nucleotides, the CDR3 is TGTGCCAGCAGCTTAGCGCACAGCTACGAGCAGTACTTC.

The chain couples TRBV4-2 to TRBJ2-2; 8 positions agree with TRBD2. The CDR3 totals 22 residues. After removal of 4 bases from V and 0 bases from J, the junction contained 22 bases not matched to a gene. Germline CDR1 reads LGHNA; CDR2 reads YNFKEQ. The CDR3 sequence is CASSPDWGDLNSGLANTGELFF. The CDR3 DNA sequence: TGTGCCAGCAGCCCGGACTGGGGGGATCTTAATTCGGGACTAGCGAACACCGGGGAGCTGTTTTTT.

The rearrangement joins TRBV4-3 to TRBJ2-2; D remains ambiguous. This CDR3 is built from 15 residues. CDR1 and CDR2 from the germline V gene are LGHNA and YSLEER. Trimming shortened V by 2 bases and J by 2 bases, and 9 bases separated the two germline ends. The CDR3: CASSQWTTNTGELFF. CDR3 coding DNA: TGCGCCAGCAGCCAATGGACGACCAACACCGGGGAGCTGTTTTTT.

The chain is built from TRBV28 and TRBJ2-7; D is possibly TRBD1 (6 bases). The CDR3 covers 14 residues. The V and J ends lost 7 bases and 2 bases respectively, with 15 bases between them. Germline V gene lookup returns CDR1 MDHEN and CDR2 SYDVKM. CDR3 sequence reads: CASNQYRDTYEQYF. CDR3 nucleotide sequence: TGTGCCAGCAACCAGTACAGGGATACCTACGAGCAGTACTTC.

V gene TRBV19 combines with J gene TRBJ2-7, with 7 bases lining up with TRBD2. CDR1 is LNHDA and CDR2 is SQIVND in the germline V gene (reference sequence). The CDR3 loop spans 16 amino acids. V lost 5 bases to trimming and J lost 0 bases; unmatched junction nucleotides: 10. The chain's CDR3 is CASSPRSERGSYEQYF. CDR3 bases: TGTGCCAGTAGTCCCCGGAGCGAGCGGGGCTCCTACGAGCAGTACTTC.

A note on this clone: This sample also contains other DNA sequences that code for the same CDR3. The chain has TRBV28 and TRBJ2-2; tentatively, D is TRBD1 (6 bases). From germline, CDR1 is MDHEN and CDR2 SYDVKM. The CDR3 is 14 residues long. Trimming took off 2 bases at V and 4 bases at J, with 8 bases between the two ends. This CDR3 reads CASSLQGGTGELFF. CDR3 in DNA: TGTGCCAGCAGTTTACAAGGGGGCACCGGGGAGCTGTTTTTT.

The chain is built from TRBV4-1 and TRBJ2-1; D may be TRBD2 (6 bases). V gave up 6 bases and J gave up 3 bases, with 15 bases separating them. CDR3 size: 15 residues. Germline V gene sequence: CDR1 MGHRA, CDR2 YSYEKL. CDR3 coding DNA: TGCGCCAGCAGTCTCGTAGCGGCAGACTACAATGAGCAGTTCTTC. Translating it yields CASSLVAADYNEQFF.

Comment on this clone: The sample holds other DNA sequences that translate to the same CDR3. The chain uses TRBV6-5 and TRBJ2-2, with D possibly being TRBD1 (6 bases). CDR1 MNHEY and CDR2 SVGAGI come from the germline V gene. Deletions cut 5 bases from V and 1 base from J, with 8 bases between. CDR3 length: 14 amino acids. CDR3 sequence: CASSPTGNTGELFF. The CDR3 DNA reads TGTGCCAGCAGTCCGACAGGGAACACCGGGGAGCTGTTTTTT.

The sample holds a few counts of this clone. V and J are TRBV13 and TRBJ2-7; TRBD1 aligns across 7 bases. The CDR3 consists of 15 residues. V lost 5 bases to trimming and J lost 0 bases; unmatched junction nucleotides: 7. CDR1 is PRHDT and CDR2 is FYEKMQ in the germline V gene (reference sequence). CDR3 nucleotide sequence: TGTGCCAGCAGCCCGAACAGGGGTTCCTCCTACGAGCAGTACTTC. It is translated as CASSPNRGSSYEQYF. The full variable domain, completed using reference TRBV13 and TRBJ2-7, is AAGVIQSPRHLIKEKRETATLKCYPIPRHDTVYWYQQGPGQDPQFLISFYEKMQSDKGSIPDRFSAQQFSDYHSELNMSSLELGDSALYFCASSPNRGSSYEQYFGPGTRLTVT.

The chain couples TRBV30 to TRBJ1-2; possibly TRBD1 for D (5 bases). Germline CDR1 is GTSNPN and CDR2 is SVGIG (reference sequence). The CDR3 is 13 amino acids. V lost 5 bases and J lost 3, with 13 bases in between. CDR3 residues: CAWRGSGDYGYTF. CDR3 bases: TGTGCCTGGCGGGGGAGCGGGGACTATGGCTACACCTTC.

The chain has TRBV6-5 and TRBJ2-1; no firm D call. The germline CDR1 and CDR2 sequences are MNHEY and SVGAGI. CDR3 length: 11 amino acids. V was clipped by 7 bases and J by 6 bases, with 7 bases between them. CDR3 bases: TGTGCCAGCACGGCTGGCAATGAGCAGTTCTTC. The encoded protein is CASTAGNEQFF.

This clone was counted a few times. This chain connects TRBV20-1 to TRBJ1-1; no clear D gene. The V and J ends lost 1 base and 7 bases respectively, with 4 bases between them. CDR1 is DFQATT, CDR2 SNEGSKA, per germline (reference sequence). There are 10 residues in the CDR3. The CDR3 coding sequence is TGCAGTGCTAGAGCCCTTGAAGCTTTCTTT. This sequence encodes CSARALEAFF.

The rearrangement uses TRBV27 and TRBJ1-2, with D possibly matching TRBD1 (5 bases). Germline V CDR1 and CDR2: MNHEY, SMNVEV (reference sequence). CDR3 length: 14 amino acids. V gave up 6 bases and J gave up 0 bases, with 11 bases separating them. CDR3 residues: CASRPTGTNYGYTF. The CDR3 DNA follows: TGTGCCAGCAGACCCACAGGTACTAACTATGGCTACACCTTC.

CDR3 in DNA: TGTGCCAGCAGCCGGGACAGGGAACTGTTTTTT. Translated, it gives CASSRDRELFF. The rearrangement uses TRBV2 and TRBJ1-4; 9 nucleotides agree with TRBD1. The germline V gene encodes CDR1 SNHLY and CDR2 FYNNEI. The CDR3 covers 11 residues. Trimming removed 6 bases from V and 12 bases from J; junction bases left unmatched: 2.

The chain couples TRBV10-1 to TRBJ2-3; 9 positions match TRBD2. Germline loops: CDR1 WNHNN, CDR2 SYGVQD (reference sequence). The trim removed 8 bases at V and 4 bases at J, leaving 22 bases unmatched. The CDR3 contains 19 residues. The CDR3 loop is CASPERVAGGDWDADTQYF. CDR3 nucleotides: TGCGCCAGCCCCGAAAGGGTTGCGGGAGGGGATTGGGACGCAGATACGCAGTATTTT.

The V gene is TRBV15, the J gene TRBJ2-3; D perhaps matches TRBD2 (5 bases). This CDR3 has 13 amino acids. The V and J ends lost 4 bases and 6 bases respectively, with 11 bases between them. Germline CDR1 reads LNHNV; CDR2 reads YYDKDF (reference sequence). The CDR3 DNA sequence: TGTGCCACCAGCACATACTTAGCGGATACGCAGTATTTT. Translation: CATSTYLADTQYF.

The chain couples TRBV18 to TRBJ2-4; D gene unclear. CDR1 is KGHSH and CDR2 is LQKENI in the germline V gene. This CDR3 is 13 amino acids long. V lost 8 bases and J lost 0, with 8 bases in between. This chain's CDR3 is CASQDLAKNIQYF. The CDR3 bases are TGTGCCAGCCAAGATTTAGCCAAAAACATTCAGTACTTC.

V gene TRBV13 combines with J gene TRBJ2-3, with 11 nucleotides matching TRBD2. Germline values: CDR1 PRHDT, CDR2 FYEKMQ (reference sequence). J gave up 6 bases and V 5 bases, and 7 bases lay outside the gene matches. The CDR3 consists of 15 residues. The DNA of the CDR3 is TGTGCCAGCAGCCGGACTAGCGGGCGATCGGATACGCAGTATTTT. The encoded protein is CASSRTSGRSDTQYF.

This chain links TRBV7-9 with TRBJ2-1; 9 bases are shared with TRBD1. CDR1 is SEHNR and CDR2 is FQNEAQ in the germline V gene (reference sequence). The ends lost 3 bases at V and 7 bases at J; junction bases unmatched: 7. This CDR3 is built from 15 residues. As DNA, the CDR3 is TGTGCCAGCAGCTTGAGGACAGGGGTTCGGAATGAGCAGTTCTTC. Translating it yields CASSLRTGVRNEQFF.

The rearrangement uses TRBV27 and TRBJ2-1, with D perhaps TRBD1 (6 bases). Per the germline V gene, CDR1 is MNHEY and CDR2 is SMNVEV (reference sequence). The CDR3 is 13 amino acids. V shed 3 bases and J shed 8 bases, with 11 bases lying between them. The CDR3 coding sequence is TGTGCCAGCAGTTTCTCGACAGGTCATGAGCAGTTCTTC. Translation: CASSFSTGHEQFF.

The chain employs TRBV5-6 and TRBJ2-5; the D gene is possibly TRBD1 (6 bases). CDR1 is SGHDT and CDR2 is YYEEEE in the germline V gene. V gave up 3 bases and J gave up 5 bases, with 23 bases separating them. This CDR3 comprises 17 residues. The CDR3 loop reads CASSSPFRDRLGETQYF. CDR3 coding DNA: TGTGCCAGCAGCTCCCCATTTAGAGACAGGTTAGGGGAGACCCAGTACTTC.

The chain joins TRBV9 to TRBJ1-1; 8 bases agree with TRBD1. The CDR3 runs to 14 residues. The ends lost 5 bases at V and 0 bases at J; junction bases unmatched: 3. In germline, CDR1 is SGDLS, CDR2 YYNGEE. The CDR3 here is CASSQTGVNTEAFF. CDR3 in DNA: TGTGCCAGCAGTCAGACAGGGGTGAACACTGAAGCTTTCTTT.

About this clone itself: Other DNA sequences in this sample translate to the same CDR3. CDR3 loop: CASSSRGGQPQHF. The CDR3 nucleotides are TGTGCCAGCAGTTCACGGGGGGGTCAGCCCCAGCATTTT. V gene TRBV27 combines with J gene TRBJ1-5, with a possible D match to TRBD1 (5 bases). Germline V gene sequence: CDR1 MNHEY, CDR2 SMNVEV (reference sequence). CDR3 length equals 13 residues. Trimming removed 4 bases from V and 6 bases from J, with 10 bases in between.

This clone was seen only once. The V gene is TRBV27, the J gene TRBJ2-3; D unresolved. Germline V gives CDR1 MNHEY, CDR2 SMNVEV (reference sequence). The CDR3 is 16 residues long. V gave up 5 bases and J gave up 1 base, with 16 bases separating them. The CDR3 reads CASSPILFVGTDTQYF. The CDR3 DNA sequence: TGTGCCAGCAGTCCCATTTTATTTGTGGGCACAGATACGCAGTATTTT.